These 30 T cell receptor beta chains share one sample of origin, sequenced in a study of PD-L1 blockade in urothelial cancer. Using immunoSEQ multiplex PCR, the repertoire was profiled, and TCRdb retains in-frame clones only, with some absent. The profile shows about 30,000 clones, 80% to 90% of them singletons. This sample comprised PBMCs, obtained around atezolizumab (anti-PD-L1) treatment. These receptors were obtained from a man in his forties or fifties with urothelial cancer.

This chain joins TRBV15 and TRBJ2-7, with 7 bases that match TRBD2. Germline assignment: CDR1 LNHNV and CDR2 YYDKDF (reference sequence). Trimming took 0 bases from V and 5 from J; bases not matched to a gene: 10. The CDR3 is 16 amino acids. The CDR3 here is CATSRDGVTSWDEQYF. CDR3 bases: TGTGCCACCAGCAGAGATGGGGTGACTAGCTGGGACGAGCAGTACTTC.

The chain joins TRBV28 to TRBJ2-1; 7 nucleotides match TRBD2. CDR3 length equals 15 residues. Germline assignment: CDR1 MDHEN and CDR2 SYDVKM. V was pared by 2 bases and J by 5 bases, with 6 bases of the junction left unmatched. The CDR3 loop reads CASSLGRAPDNEQFF. The CDR3 DNA sequence: TGTGCCAGCAGTTTAGGGAGGGCCCCGGACAATGAGCAGTTCTTC.

The gene calls are TRBV15 and TRBJ2-3; D perhaps matches TRBD2 (5 bases). CDR1 LNHNV and CDR2 YYDKDF come from the germline V gene (reference sequence). Deletions cut 1 base from V and 7 bases from J, with 21 bases between. This CDR3 region has 17 residues. The CDR3: CATSRVVGAEPTNTQYF. The CDR3 DNA reads as TGTGCCACCAGCAGAGTGGTGGGAGCGGAGCCCACTAATACGCAGTATTTT.

V gene TRBV11-2 combines with J gene TRBJ1-2; 7 bases align to TRBD1. The CDR3 consists of 15 residues. Germline-derived CDR1 and CDR2 are SGHAT and FQNNGV. V shed 4 bases and J 5 bases; nucleotides not matched to a gene: 10. The CDR3, as DNA: TGTGCCAGCAGCTCGACGACCGGGACAGCGTATGGCTACACCTTC. Translation gives CASSSTTGTAYGYTF.

The chain links TRBV29-1 to TRBJ2-3, with 8 bases fitting TRBD2. With V trimmed by 8 bases and J by 4 bases, 8 bases remained unmatched. Germline CDR1 and CDR2: SQVTM and ANQGSEA. CDR3 length equals 13 residues. Here the CDR3 DNA reads TGCAGCACCGGGAGGGCGGGAGCAGATACGCAGTATTTT. Protein product: CSTGRAGADTQYF.

This sequence joins TRBV11-3 and TRBJ2-4; 9 nucleotides line up with TRBD1. The length of the CDR3 is 17 residues. Trimming at V came to 3 bases and at J to 4 bases, leaving 10 bases not matched to a gene. Per the germline V gene, CDR1 is SGHNT and CDR2 is YENEEA. CDR3 sequence (DNA): TGTGCCAGCAGCTTGATATACCGGGACAGGGATAAAAACATTCAGTACTTC. Protein product: CASSLIYRDRDKNIQYF.

The rearrangement uses TRBV2 and TRBJ2-5, with D unclear. Trimming left V 6 bases short and J 2 bases short, with 4 bases between. The CDR3 has 11 amino acids. Germline V gene lookup returns CDR1 SNHLY and CDR2 FYNNEI. DNA for the CDR3: TGTGCCAGCAGGACACAAGAGACCCAGTACTTC. This encodes CASRTQETQYF.

The chain combines TRBV11-2 with TRBJ2-7; the D gene is possibly TRBD2 (7 bases). This CDR3 contains 16 residues. Trimming took off 5 bases at V and 6 bases at J, with 23 bases between the two ends. Germline V CDR1 and CDR2: SGHAT, FQNNGV. The CDR3 DNA reads as TGTGCCAGCAGCCGCCTCGGGGGGCGATCTGAATTCGAGCAGTACTTC. Protein sequence: CASSRLGGRSEFEQYF.

The chain recombines TRBV7-9 with TRBJ1-1, with 7 nucleotides matching TRBD1. The length of the CDR3 is 13 residues. The junction had 1 base not matched to a gene; V was cut back by 2 bases and J by 4 bases. Looked up from germline, CDR1 is SEHNR and CDR2 is FQNEAQ (reference sequence). The CDR3 loop reads CASSLSGGTEAFF. DNA for the CDR3: TGTGCCAGCAGCTTATCAGGGGGCACTGAAGCTTTCTTT.

CDR3 bases: TGTGCCAGCAGTGGGATCCTTGGGCAGGGCCATGAGCAGTTCTTC. Translating gives CASSGILGQGHEQFF. This chain joins TRBV6-1 and TRBJ2-1; weak D call: TRBD1 (5 bases). Between the trimmed V and J ends, which lost 4 bases and 8 bases, there was a span of 18 bases. The germline V gene encodes CDR1 MNHNS and CDR2 SASEGT. The CDR3 consists of 15 residues.

J is TRBJ2-3 and V is TRBV10-3; weak D call: TRBD2 (6 bases). CDR3 size: 16 residues. CDR1 is ENHRY and CDR2 is SYGVKD in the germline V gene. V was shortened by 0 bases and J by 3 bases, with 13 bases between the two germline ends. The CDR3 sequence is CAISESTRGGTDTQYF. The CDR3 nucleotides read TGTGCCATCAGTGAGTCGACGCGGGGAGGTACAGATACGCAGTATTTT.

V is TRBV7-3 and J is TRBJ2-1; D not certain. The CDR3 has 14 residues. V was cut by 2 bases and J by 4 bases, with 9 bases left in between. Germline V gene data show CDR1 as SGHTA and CDR2 as FQGTGA. CDR3 DNA: TGTGCCAGCAGCTTAGTCGGCGGTTACAATGAGCAGTTCTTC. It is translated as CASSLVGGYNEQFF. The complete variable domain, with remaining parts taken from reference TRBV7-3 and TRBJ2-1, reads GAGVSQTPSNKVTEKGKYVELRCDPISGHTALYWYRQSLGQGPEFLIYFQGTGAADDSGLPNDRFFAVRPEGSVSTLKIQRTERGDSAVYLCASSLVGGYNEQFFGPGTRLTVL.

The chain carries TRBV7-9 and TRBJ1-5, with unresolved D. Germline V gene data show CDR1 as SEHNR and CDR2 as FQNEAQ (reference sequence). Trimming cost V 1 base and J 0 bases, with 10 bases left between them. The CDR3 loop spans 16 amino acids. The DNA of the CDR3 is TGTGCCAGCAGCTTAGTGACGGGGATTAGCAATCAGCCCCAGCATTTT. This gives the protein CASSLVTGISNQPQHF.

This clone was counted once. V gene TRBV28 combines with J gene TRBJ2-7; tentatively, D is TRBD1 (6 bases). This CDR3 spans 14 amino acids. CDR1 MDHEN and CDR2 SYDVKM come from the germline V gene. Deletions cut 5 bases from V and 3 bases from J, with 14 bases between. The CDR3 spells CASSPTGSIYEQYF. For the CDR3, the DNA is TGTGCCAGCAGTCCGACAGGAAGCATCTACGAGCAGTACTTC.

This sequence joins TRBV6-5 and TRBJ2-7; D is possibly TRBD1 (5 bases). The germline V gene has CDR1 MNHEY and CDR2 SVGAGI. This CDR3 comprises 15 residues. Trimming left V 2 bases short and J 2 bases short, with 13 bases between. The CDR3 region has the DNA TGTGCCAGCAGTTACAGGGGTGGGAAGCCCTACGAGCAGTACTTC. This encodes CASSYRGGKPYEQYF.

The V gene is TRBV9, the J gene TRBJ2-6; D possibly corresponds to TRBD1 (6 bases). Trimming left V 6 bases short and J 0 bases short, with 16 bases between. Germline V gives CDR1 SGDLS, CDR2 YYNGEE. The CDR3 consists of 17 residues. The CDR3 region has the DNA TGTGCCAGCACGACAGGACACCAAATCTCTGGGGCCAACGTCCTGACTTTC. Translation: CASTTGHQISGANVLTF.

The V call is TRBV28, the J call TRBJ1-2; D ambiguous. The V end lost 3 bases, the J end lost 3 bases, and 8 bases lay between the germline ends. Germline values: CDR1 MDHEN, CDR2 SYDVKM. This CDR3 region has 13 residues. The DNA of the CDR3 is TGTGCCAGCAGTTTTTCCCAGGACTATGGCTACACCTTC. Its protein product is CASSFSQDYGYTF.

The count of this clone is one. The CDR3 nucleotides read TGTGCCATCAGTGAAATGGGACAGGGGAGCAATCAGCCCCAGCATTTT. Translation gives CAISEMGQGSNQPQHF. The V and J genes are TRBV10-3 and TRBJ1-5; 10 positions match TRBD1. CDR1 is ENHRY, CDR2 SYGVKD, per germline. V was pared by 3 bases and J by 1 base, with 3 bases of the junction left unmatched. CDR3 length: 16 residues.

V and J are TRBV11-3 and TRBJ2-7; weak D call: TRBD2 (5 bases). The CDR3 has 14 residues. Per the germline V gene, CDR1 is SGHNT and CDR2 is YENEEA. V dropped 1 base and J dropped 2 bases, with 9 bases sitting between them. The DNA for the CDR3 is TGTGCCAGCAGCTTAGGCGGACTTACCTACGAGCAGTACTTC. It translates to CASSLGGLTYEQYF.

V is TRBV19 and J is TRBJ2-2; 13 bases align to TRBD2. The germline V gene encodes CDR1 LNHDA and CDR2 SQIVND (reference sequence). The CDR3 covers 18 residues. V lost 3 bases and J lost 0; bases outside the gene matches: 4. CDR3 nucleotide sequence: TGTGCCAGTAGTATCGGACTAGCGGGAGTACCGAACACCGGGGAGCTGTTTTTT. It is translated as CASSIGLAGVPNTGELFF.

The CDR3 here is CASSFLSSVYNEQFF. The DNA for the CDR3 is TGTGCCAGCAGCTTCCTCTCGAGCGTATACAATGAGCAGTTCTTC. The chain couples TRBV7-9 to TRBJ2-1; no clear D gene. The CDR3 is 15 amino acids. V was cut by 3 bases and J by 4 bases, with 13 bases left in between. The germline gives CDR1 SEHNR, CDR2 FQNEAQ (reference sequence).

The V gene is TRBV10-1, the J gene TRBJ2-3; D is possibly TRBD2 (6 bases). The length of the CDR3 is 15 residues. V was cut by 1 base and J by 2 bases, with 10 bases left in between. Germline CDR1 WNHNN, CDR2 SYGVQD (reference sequence). DNA for the CDR3: TGCGCCAGCAGTGAGTGGGGAGGATACACAGATACGCAGTATTTT. This codes for CASSEWGGYTDTQYF.

The V call is TRBV29-1, the J call TRBJ1-1, with TRBD1 matching over 7 bases. V shed 4 bases, J shed 10 bases, and the junction held 6 bases outside the gene matches. Germline CDR1 reads SQVTM; CDR2 reads ANQGSEA. CDR3 length equals 11 residues. CDR3 in DNA: TGCAGCGTTGGAACAGGGGAAGGAGCTTTCTTT. Translation: CSVGTGEGAFF.

The chain is built from TRBV12-5 and TRBJ1-3; D call uncertain. Germline values: CDR1 LGHNT, CDR2 FRNRAP. V was shortened by 0 bases and J by 0 bases, with 9 bases between the two germline ends. The CDR3 contains 16 residues. The CDR3 sequence is CASGLVLGGSGNTIYF. The CDR3 DNA reads TGTGCTAGTGGTTTGGTACTCGGCGGCTCTGGAAACACCATATATTTT.

This chain links TRBV4-1 with TRBJ2-1, with 12 bases aligning to TRBD2. The length of the CDR3 is 18 residues. J lost 6 bases, V lost 3 bases, and 12 bases had no gene match. CDR1 is MGHRA, CDR2 YSYEKL, per germline. CDR3 DNA: TGCGCCAGCAGCCAGAACGTCAGGAGACTAGCGGGGGTCAATGAGCAGTTCTTC. It encodes CASSQNVRRLAGVNEQFF.

The count of this clone is one. This rearrangement joins TRBV10-2 to TRBJ1-5; D call uncertain. Trimming cost V 4 bases and J 5 bases, with 15 bases left between them. The germline gives CDR1 WSHSY, CDR2 SAAADI. The CDR3 is 15 amino acids. This CDR3 reads CASSVDKSWDQPQHF. CDR3 nucleotides: TGCGCCAGCAGTGTTGACAAAAGTTGGGATCAGCCCCAGCATTTT.

The rearrangement uses TRBV5-4 and TRBJ2-2, with D uncertain. The CDR3 is 12 amino acids. Between the trimmed V and J ends, which lost 4 bases and 3 bases, there was a span of 4 bases. The germline V gene has CDR1 SGHNT and CDR2 YYREEE (reference sequence). The CDR3 sequence is CASSRYTGELFF. The CDR3, as DNA: TGTGCCAGCAGCCGGTACACCGGGGAGCTGTTTTTT.

The chain links TRBV5-1 to TRBJ1-5, with 7 bases matching TRBD1. Germline V gene lookup returns CDR1 SGHRS and CDR2 YFSETQ. The CDR3 sequence is 17 residues long. The CDR3 sequence: CTHNSISSDRNNQPQHF. CDR3 DNA: TGCACTCACAACTCGATCTCCTCGGACAGGAATAATCAGCCCCAGCATTTT.

This chain connects TRBV5-4 to TRBJ2-7; the match to TRBD1 covers 7 bases. Germline V gene lookup returns CDR1 SGHNT and CDR2 YYREEE (reference sequence). V lost 4 bases to trimming and J lost 1 base; unmatched junction nucleotides: 5. This CDR3 has 14 amino acids. In DNA form, the CDR3 reads TGTGCCAGCAGCCCCGGACAGGATTCCTACGAGCAGTACTTC. It yields the protein CASSPGQDSYEQYF.

V is TRBV6-5 and J is TRBJ1-1, with TRBD1 as a possible D gene (5 bases). The CDR3 is 13 residues long. CDR1 and CDR2 (germline): MNHEY, SVGAGI. V was shortened by 6 bases and J by 4 bases, with 12 bases between the two germline ends. The chain's CDR3 is CASRSDTGTEAFF. CDR3 nucleotides: TGTGCCAGCAGATCTGACACAGGCACTGAAGCTTTCTTT.